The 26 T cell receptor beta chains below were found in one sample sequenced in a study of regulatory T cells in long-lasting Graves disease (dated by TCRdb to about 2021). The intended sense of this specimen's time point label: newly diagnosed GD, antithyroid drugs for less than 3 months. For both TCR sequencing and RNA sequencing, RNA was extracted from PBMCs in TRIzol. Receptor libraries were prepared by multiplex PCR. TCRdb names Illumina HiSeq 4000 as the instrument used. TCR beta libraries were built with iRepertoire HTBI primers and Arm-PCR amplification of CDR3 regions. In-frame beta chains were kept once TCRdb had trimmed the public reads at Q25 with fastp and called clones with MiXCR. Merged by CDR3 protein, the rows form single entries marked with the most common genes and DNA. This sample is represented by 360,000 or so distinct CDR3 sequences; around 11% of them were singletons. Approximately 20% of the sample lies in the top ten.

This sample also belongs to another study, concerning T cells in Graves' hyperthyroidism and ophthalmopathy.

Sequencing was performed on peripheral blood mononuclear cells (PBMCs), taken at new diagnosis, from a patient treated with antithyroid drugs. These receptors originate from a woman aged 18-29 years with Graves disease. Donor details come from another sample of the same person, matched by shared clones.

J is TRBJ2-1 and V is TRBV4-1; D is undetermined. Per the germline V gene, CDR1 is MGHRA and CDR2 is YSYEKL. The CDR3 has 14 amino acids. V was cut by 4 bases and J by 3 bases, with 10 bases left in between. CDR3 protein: CASSPPRLYNEQFF. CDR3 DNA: TGCGCCAGCAGCCCCCCCCGACTCTACAATGAGCAGTTCTTC.

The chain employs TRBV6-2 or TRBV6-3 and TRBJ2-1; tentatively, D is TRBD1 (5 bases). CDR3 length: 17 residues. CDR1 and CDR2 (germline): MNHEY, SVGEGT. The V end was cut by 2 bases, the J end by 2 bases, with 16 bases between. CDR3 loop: CASSYNLGHLTYNEQFF. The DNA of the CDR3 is TGTGCCAGCAGTTACAATCTAGGACACCTAACCTACAATGAGCAGTTCTTC.

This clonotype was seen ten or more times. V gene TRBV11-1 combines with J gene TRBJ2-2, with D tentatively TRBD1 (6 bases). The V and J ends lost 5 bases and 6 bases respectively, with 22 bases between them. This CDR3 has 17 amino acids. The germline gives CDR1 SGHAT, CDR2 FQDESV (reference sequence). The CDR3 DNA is TGTGCCAGCAGCCAGCCGTGGCAGGGGTATATAGCCGGGGAGCTGTTTTTT. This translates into CASSQPWQGYIAGELFF.

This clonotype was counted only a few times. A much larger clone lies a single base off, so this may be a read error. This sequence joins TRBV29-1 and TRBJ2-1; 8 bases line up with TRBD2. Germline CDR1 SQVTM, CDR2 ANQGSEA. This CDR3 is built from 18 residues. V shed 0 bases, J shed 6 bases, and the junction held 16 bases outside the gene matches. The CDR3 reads CSVEDVGRGAVLCNEQFF. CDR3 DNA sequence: TGCAGCGTTGAAGATGTCGGGAGGGGAGCAGTATTATGCAATGAGCAGTTCTTC.

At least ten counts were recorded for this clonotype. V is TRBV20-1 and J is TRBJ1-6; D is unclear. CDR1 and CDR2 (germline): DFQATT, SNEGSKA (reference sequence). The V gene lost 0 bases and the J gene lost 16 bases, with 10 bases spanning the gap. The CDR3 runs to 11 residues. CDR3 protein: CSARDDNSLHF. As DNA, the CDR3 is TGCAGTGCTAGAGATGACAATTCACTCCACTTT.

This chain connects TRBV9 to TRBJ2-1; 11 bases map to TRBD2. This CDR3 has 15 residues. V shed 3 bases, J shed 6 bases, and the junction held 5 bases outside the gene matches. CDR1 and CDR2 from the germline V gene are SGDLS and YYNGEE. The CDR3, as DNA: TGTGCCAGCAGCGAGACCGGGACTAGCGGCAATGAGCAGTTCTTC. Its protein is CASSETGTSGNEQFF.

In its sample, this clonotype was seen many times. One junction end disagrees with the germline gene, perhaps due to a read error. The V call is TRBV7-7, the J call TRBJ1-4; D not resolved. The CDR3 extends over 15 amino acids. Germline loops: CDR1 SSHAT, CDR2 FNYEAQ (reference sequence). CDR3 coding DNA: TGTGCTAGCAGCTTAGCAGGCGGGAGTAATGAAAAACTGTTTTTT. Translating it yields CASSLAGGSNEKLFF.

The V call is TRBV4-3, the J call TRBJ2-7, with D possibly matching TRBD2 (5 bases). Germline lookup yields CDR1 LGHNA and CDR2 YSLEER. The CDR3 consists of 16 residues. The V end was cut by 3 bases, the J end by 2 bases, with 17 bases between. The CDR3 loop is CASSHLWSGSTYEQYF. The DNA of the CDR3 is TGCGCCAGCAGCCACCTCTGGTCTGGGAGTACCTACGAGCAGTACTTC.

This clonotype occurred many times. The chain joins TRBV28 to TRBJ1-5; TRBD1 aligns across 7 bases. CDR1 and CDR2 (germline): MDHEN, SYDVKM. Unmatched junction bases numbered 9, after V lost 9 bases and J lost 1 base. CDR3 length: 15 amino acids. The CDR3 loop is CARFEDRVSNQPQHF. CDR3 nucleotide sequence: TGTGCCAGATTTGAAGACAGGGTGAGCAATCAGCCCCAGCATTTT.

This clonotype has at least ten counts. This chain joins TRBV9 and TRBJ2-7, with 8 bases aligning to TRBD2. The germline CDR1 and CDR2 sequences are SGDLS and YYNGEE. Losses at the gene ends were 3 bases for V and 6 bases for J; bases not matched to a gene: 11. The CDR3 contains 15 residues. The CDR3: CASSAKRAGAVEQYF. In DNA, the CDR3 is TGTGCCAGCAGCGCCAAGAGAGCGGGAGCTGTCGAGCAGTACTTC.

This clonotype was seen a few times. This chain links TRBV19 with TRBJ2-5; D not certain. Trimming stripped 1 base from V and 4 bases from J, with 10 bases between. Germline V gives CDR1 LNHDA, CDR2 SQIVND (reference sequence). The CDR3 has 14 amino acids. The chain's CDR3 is CASSIGAVGETQYF. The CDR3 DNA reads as TGTGCCAGTAGTATAGGCGCAGTTGGAGAGACCCAGTACTTC.

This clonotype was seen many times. CDR3 amino acids: CASSQDFGETQYF. The CDR3, as DNA: TGTGCCAGCAGCCAAGATTTCGGGGAGACCCAGTACTTC. The chain joins TRBV14 to TRBJ2-5; D is ambiguous. Germline assignment: CDR1 SGHDN and CDR2 FVKESK. This CDR3 has 13 amino acids. The ends were cut back, 0 bases at V and 5 bases at J, with 7 bases in the middle.

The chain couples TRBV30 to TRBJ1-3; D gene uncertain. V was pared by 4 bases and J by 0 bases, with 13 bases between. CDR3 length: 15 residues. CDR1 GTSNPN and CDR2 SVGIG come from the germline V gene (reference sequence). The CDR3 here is CAWTFGRDSGNTIYF. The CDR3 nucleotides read TGTGCCTGGACTTTTGGACGGGACTCTGGAAACACCATATATTTT.

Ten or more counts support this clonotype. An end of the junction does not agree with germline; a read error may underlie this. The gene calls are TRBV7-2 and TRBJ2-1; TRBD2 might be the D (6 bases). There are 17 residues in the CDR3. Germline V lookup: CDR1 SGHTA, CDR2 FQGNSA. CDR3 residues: CASSEGLLARHYNGQFF. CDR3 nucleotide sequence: TGTGCCAGCAGCGAAGGACTACTCGCCCGACACTACAATGGGCAGTTCTTC.

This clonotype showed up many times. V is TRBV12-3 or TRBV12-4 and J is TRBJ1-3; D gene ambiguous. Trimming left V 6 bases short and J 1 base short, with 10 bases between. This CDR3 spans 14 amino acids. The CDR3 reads CASRPSSSGNTIYF. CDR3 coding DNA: TGTGCCAGCAGGCCCTCTTCTTCTGGAAACACCATATATTTT.

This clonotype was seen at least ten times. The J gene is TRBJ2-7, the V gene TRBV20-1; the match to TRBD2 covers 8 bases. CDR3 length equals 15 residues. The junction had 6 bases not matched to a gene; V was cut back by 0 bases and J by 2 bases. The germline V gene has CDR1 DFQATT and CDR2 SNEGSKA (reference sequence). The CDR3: CSARENPGLAYEQYF. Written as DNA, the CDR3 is TGCAGTGCTAGAGAAAATCCGGGACTAGCCTACGAGCAGTACTTC.

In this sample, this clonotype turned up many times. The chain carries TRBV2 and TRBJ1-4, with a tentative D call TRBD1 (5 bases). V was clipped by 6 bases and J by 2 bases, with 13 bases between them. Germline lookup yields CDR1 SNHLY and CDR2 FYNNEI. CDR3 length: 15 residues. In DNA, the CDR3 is TGTGCCAGCAGGGTAGACAGTTCCACTAATGAAAAACTGTTTTTT. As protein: CASRVDSSTNEKLFF.

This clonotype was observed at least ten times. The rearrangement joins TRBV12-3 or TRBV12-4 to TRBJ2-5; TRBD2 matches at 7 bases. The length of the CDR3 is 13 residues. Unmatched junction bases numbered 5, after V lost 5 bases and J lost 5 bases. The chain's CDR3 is CASSGGGSETQYF. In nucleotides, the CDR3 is TGTGCCAGCAGTGGCGGGGGTTCGGAGACCCAGTACTTC.

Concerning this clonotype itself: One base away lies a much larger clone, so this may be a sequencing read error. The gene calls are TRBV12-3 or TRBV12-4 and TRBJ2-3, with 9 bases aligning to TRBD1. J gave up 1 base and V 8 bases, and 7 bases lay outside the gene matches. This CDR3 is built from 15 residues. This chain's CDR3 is CASGTYRGRTDTQYF. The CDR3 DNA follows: TGTGCCAGCGGTACCTACAGGGGGCGCACAGATACGCAGTATTTT.

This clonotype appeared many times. The CDR3 spells CASSLGLGMNTEAFF. The CDR3, as DNA: TGTGCCAGCAGCTTGGGCCTCGGGATGAACACTGAAGCTTTCTTT. This chain joins TRBV7-9 and TRBJ1-1; D unclear. V lost 3 bases and J 0 bases, leaving 11 bases between the germline ends. Per the germline V gene, CDR1 is SEHNR and CDR2 is FQNEAQ (reference sequence). This CDR3 comprises 15 residues.

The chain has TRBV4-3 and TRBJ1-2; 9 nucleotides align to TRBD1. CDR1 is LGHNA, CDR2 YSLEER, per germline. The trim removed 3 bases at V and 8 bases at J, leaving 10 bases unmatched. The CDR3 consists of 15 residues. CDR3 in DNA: TGCGCCAGCAGCCAGGGTAACCGGGACAGGGACGGCTACACCTTC. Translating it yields CASSQGNRDRDGYTF.

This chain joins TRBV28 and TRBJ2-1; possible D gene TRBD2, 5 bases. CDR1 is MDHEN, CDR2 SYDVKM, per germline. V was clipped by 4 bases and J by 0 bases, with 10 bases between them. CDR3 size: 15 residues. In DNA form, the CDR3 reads TGTGCCAGCAGTTCGGGGTCGAGCTCCTACAATGAGCAGTTCTTC. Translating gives CASSSGSSSYNEQFF.

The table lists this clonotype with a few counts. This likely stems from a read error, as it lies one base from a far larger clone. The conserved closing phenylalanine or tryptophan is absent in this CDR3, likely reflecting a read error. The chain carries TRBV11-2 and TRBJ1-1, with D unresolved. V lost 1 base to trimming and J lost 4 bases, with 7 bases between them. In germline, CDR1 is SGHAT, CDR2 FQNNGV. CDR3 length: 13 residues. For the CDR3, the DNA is TGTGCCAGCAGCTTAGTATCCGGCACTGAAGCTTTCCTT. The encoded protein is CASSLVSGTEAFL.

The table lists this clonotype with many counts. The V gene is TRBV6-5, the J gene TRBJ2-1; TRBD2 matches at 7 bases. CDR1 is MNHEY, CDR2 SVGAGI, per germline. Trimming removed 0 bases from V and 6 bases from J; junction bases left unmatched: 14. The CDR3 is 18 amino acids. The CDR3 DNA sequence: TGTGCCAGCAGTTACTCACCGATGGGGCGGGAGTATGTCAATGAGCAGTTCTTC. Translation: CASSYSPMGREYVNEQFF.

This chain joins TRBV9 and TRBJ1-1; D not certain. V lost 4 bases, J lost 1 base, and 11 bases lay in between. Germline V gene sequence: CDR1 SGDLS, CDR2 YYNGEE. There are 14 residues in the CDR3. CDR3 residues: CASSPILGNTEAFF. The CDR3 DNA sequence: TGTGCCAGCAGCCCCATCCTTGGGAACACTGAAGCTTTCTTT. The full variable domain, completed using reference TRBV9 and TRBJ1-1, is DSGVTQTPKHLITATGQRVTLRCSPRSGDLSVYWYQQSLDQGLQFLIQYYNGEERAKGNILERFSAQQFPDLHSELNLSSLELGDSALYFCASSPILGNTEAFFGQGTRLTVV.

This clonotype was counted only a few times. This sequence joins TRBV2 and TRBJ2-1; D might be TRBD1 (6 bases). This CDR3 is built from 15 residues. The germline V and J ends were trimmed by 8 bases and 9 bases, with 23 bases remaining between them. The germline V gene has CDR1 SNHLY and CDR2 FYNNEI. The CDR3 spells CASGLRDTQTSEQFF. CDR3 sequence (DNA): TGTGCCAGCGGGCTCCGGGACACCCAAACGTCTGAGCAGTTCTTC.